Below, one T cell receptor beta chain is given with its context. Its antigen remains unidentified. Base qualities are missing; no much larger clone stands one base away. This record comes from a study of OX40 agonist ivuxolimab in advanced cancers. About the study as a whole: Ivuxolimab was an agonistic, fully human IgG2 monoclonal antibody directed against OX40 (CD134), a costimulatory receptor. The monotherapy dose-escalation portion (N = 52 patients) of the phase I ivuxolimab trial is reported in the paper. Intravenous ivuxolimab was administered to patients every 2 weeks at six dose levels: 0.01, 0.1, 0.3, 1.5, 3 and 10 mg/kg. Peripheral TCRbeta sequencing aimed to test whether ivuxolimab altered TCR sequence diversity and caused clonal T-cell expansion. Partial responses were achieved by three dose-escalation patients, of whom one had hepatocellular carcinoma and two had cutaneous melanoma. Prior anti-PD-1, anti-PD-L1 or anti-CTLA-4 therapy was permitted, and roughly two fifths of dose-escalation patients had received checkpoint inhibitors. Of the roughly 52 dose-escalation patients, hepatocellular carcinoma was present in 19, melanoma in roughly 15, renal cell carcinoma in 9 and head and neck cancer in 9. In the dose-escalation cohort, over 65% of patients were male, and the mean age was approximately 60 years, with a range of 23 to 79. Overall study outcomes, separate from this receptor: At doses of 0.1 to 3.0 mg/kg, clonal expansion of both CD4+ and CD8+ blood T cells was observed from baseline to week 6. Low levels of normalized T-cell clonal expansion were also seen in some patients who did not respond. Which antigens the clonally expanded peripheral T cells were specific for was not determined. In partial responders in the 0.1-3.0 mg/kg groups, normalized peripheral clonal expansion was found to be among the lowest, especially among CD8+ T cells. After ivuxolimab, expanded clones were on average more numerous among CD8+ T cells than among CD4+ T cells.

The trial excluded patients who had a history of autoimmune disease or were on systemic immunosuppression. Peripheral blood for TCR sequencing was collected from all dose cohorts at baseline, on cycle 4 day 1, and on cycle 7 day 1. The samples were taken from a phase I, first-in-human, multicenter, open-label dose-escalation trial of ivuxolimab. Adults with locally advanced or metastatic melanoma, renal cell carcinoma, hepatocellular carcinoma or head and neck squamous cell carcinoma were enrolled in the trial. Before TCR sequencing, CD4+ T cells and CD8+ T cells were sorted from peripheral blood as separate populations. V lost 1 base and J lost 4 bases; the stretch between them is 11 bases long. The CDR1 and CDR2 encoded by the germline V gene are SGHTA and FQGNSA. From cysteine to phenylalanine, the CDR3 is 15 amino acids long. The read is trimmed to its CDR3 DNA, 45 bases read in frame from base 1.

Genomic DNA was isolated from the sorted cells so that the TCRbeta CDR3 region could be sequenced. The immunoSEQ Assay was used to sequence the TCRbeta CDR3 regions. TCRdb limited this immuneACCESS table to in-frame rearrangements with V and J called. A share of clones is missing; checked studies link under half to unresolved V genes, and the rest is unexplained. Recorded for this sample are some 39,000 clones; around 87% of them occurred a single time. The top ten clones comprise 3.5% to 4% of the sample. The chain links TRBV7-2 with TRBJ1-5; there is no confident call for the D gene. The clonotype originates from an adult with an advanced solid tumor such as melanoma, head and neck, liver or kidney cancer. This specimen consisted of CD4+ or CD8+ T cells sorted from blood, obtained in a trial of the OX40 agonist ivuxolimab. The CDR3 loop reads CASSLGTLRNQPQHF. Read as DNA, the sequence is TGTGCCAGCAGCTTAGGGACCCTAAGGAATCAGCCCCAGCATTTT.